This TCR beta chain was observed in a study of radiation and T cells in renal cell carcinoma. The wider study: Nephrectomy followed 15 Gy stereotactic body radiation by 4 weeks.

As regards this clone: Its antigen is unknown.

V was clipped by 1 base and J by 5 bases; unmatched bases: 3. Germline loops: CDR1 SGHRS, CDR2 YFSETQ. There are 15 residues in the CDR3. Specified time point: blood 2 weeks post-SBRT. Treatment of the sample: 15 Gy SBRT to primary tumor, nephrectomy 4 weeks later. Radiation-treated patients gave blood at baseline, week 2 and week 4. The patient's renal cell carcinoma had clear cell pathology. Study-level findings and limits: Top tumor clonotypes rose in blood 2 weeks post-radiation, then contracted.

TCRdb's copy holds only in-frame clones and misses some; the assay was immunoSEQ multiplex PCR. The table has tens of thousands of clones, roughly 79% seen once. This sample comprised blood, obtained from a patient whose treatment included radiotherapy and nephrectomy. This sequence was found in a man aged 55-75 years with renal cell carcinoma. The chain carries TRBV5-1 and TRBJ2-2, with 9 bases lining up with TRBD2. CDR3 DNA sequence: TGCGCCAGCAGCTTGCAGACTAGCGGTACCGGGGAGCTGTTTTTT. It codes for CASSLQTSGTGELFF.